What follows are 26 T cell receptor beta chains derived from one specimen sequenced in a study of blood T cell repertoires in COVID-19. Assay used: immunoSEQ multiplex PCR; TCRdb lists only in-frame clones, some missing. The sample includes over 150,000 clones, about 88% of them seen just once. The sample taken for sequencing was PBMCs or T cells enriched from blood (not recorded which). The receptors originated from a woman in her 30s who had recovered from COVID-19.

This chain links TRBV6-1 with TRBJ2-1; D is possibly TRBD2 (5 bases). The CDR3 contains 16 residues. V lost 3 bases and J lost 4, with 16 bases in between. The germline V gene has CDR1 MNHNS and CDR2 SASEGT. CDR3 loop: CASSDPPRGEYNEQFF. DNA of the CDR3: TGTGCCAGCAGTGATCCTCCACGGGGAGAATACAATGAGCAGTTCTTC.

V and J are TRBV15 and TRBJ1-3, with 7 bases lining up with TRBD1. Germline V gives CDR1 LNHNV, CDR2 YYDKDF (reference sequence). The length of the CDR3 is 15 residues. The V gene end was trimmed by 1 base and the J gene end by 0 bases; junction bases not matched to a gene: 0. The CDR3 bases are TGTGCCACCAGCAGAGGGGACAGCTCTGGAAACACCATATATTTT. Protein product: CATSRGDSSGNTIYF.

The chain joins TRBV11-2 to TRBJ1-4; a possible D gene is TRBD1 (6 bases). Germline V CDR1 and CDR2: SGHAT, FQNNGV. The V end lost 3 bases, the J end lost 8 bases, and 16 bases lay between the germline ends. This CDR3 comprises 15 residues. In nucleotides, the CDR3 is TGTGCCAGCAGCTTTCAGGCGGGGGGACAAGAAAAACTGTTTTTT. Translated: CASSFQAGGQEKLFF.

The gene calls are TRBV5-1 and TRBJ1-5; D remains unclear. Trimming removed 0 bases at V and 8 bases at J, with 12 bases between. Germline values: CDR1 SGHRS, CDR2 YFSETQ. The CDR3 length is 14 residues. The CDR3 protein is CASSLEPSNEPQHF. The CDR3 DNA reads TGCGCCAGCAGCTTGGAGCCCTCAAACGAGCCCCAGCATTTT.

V usage is TRBV14 and J usage is TRBJ2-7; D is ambiguous. This CDR3 is built from 14 residues. V shed 0 bases and J shed 0 bases, with 6 bases lying between them. CDR1 is SGHDN and CDR2 is FVKESK in the germline V gene. In DNA, the CDR3 is TGTGCCAGCAGCCAAGAGTCTAGCTCCTACGAGCAGTACTTC. Amino acids: CASSQESSSYEQYF.

There are a few counts of this clone. The V gene is TRBV11-3, the J gene TRBJ2-1; TRBD1 aligns across 7 bases. Germline lookup yields CDR1 SGHNT and CDR2 YENEEA. V shed 4 bases and J 7 bases; nucleotides not matched to a gene: 1. The CDR3 is 12 amino acids. This CDR3 reads CASSSGGNEQFF. Here the CDR3 DNA reads TGTGCCAGCAGCTCAGGGGGTAATGAGCAGTTCTTC.

The V gene is TRBV19, the J gene TRBJ1-1; D gene ambiguous. The V and J ends lost 4 bases and 11 bases respectively, with 17 bases between them. The V gene's germline CDR1 is LNHDA and CDR2 SQIVND (reference sequence). The length of the CDR3 is 13 residues. The CDR3 DNA follows: TGTGCCAGTAGTACGGGGTCAAGAAGAGGCGCTTTCTTT. This translates into CASSTGSRRGAFF.

V gene TRBV5-1 combines with J gene TRBJ1-4; 8 bases line up with TRBD1. The CDR3 has 16 amino acids. J lost 4 bases, V lost 1 base, and 6 bases had no gene match. The germline CDR1 and CDR2 sequences are SGHRS and YFSETQ. CDR3: CASSLTDRGYNEKLFF. The CDR3 coding sequence is TGCGCCAGCAGCTTGACCGACAGGGGTTATAATGAAAAACTGTTTTTT.

V usage is TRBV5-1 and J usage is TRBJ2-7; 9 positions match TRBD1. The CDR3 spans 15 residues. V trimming: 4 bases; J trimming: 4 bases; junction bases outside the gene matches: 9. The germline gives CDR1 SGHRS, CDR2 YFSETQ. The CDR3 here is CASSLPDRGFYEQYF. DNA of the CDR3: TGCGCCAGCAGCCTCCCGGACAGGGGTTTTTACGAGCAGTACTTC. The whole variable domain, remainder taken from reference TRBV5-1 and TRBJ2-7, is KAGVTQTPRYLIKTRGQQVTLSCSPISGHRSVSWYQQTPGQGLQFLFEYFSETQRNKGNFPGRFSGRQFSNSRSEMNVSTLELGDSALYLCASSLPDRGFYEQYFGPGTRLTVT.

The J gene is TRBJ2-3, the V gene TRBV24-1; 8 bases fit TRBD1. Trimming took 0 bases from V and 6 from J; bases not matched to a gene: 4. The germline V gene encodes CDR1 KGHDR and CDR2 SFDVKD. CDR3 length equals 15 residues. The CDR3 bases are TGTGCCACCAGTGATTTGCGGCAGGGGGCCGATACGCAGTATTTT. Its translation: CATSDLRQGADTQYF.

The J gene is TRBJ1-1, the V gene TRBV28; 8 bases map to TRBD1. CDR3 length equals 15 residues. J was trimmed by 2 bases and V by 3 bases; bases with no gene match: 5. Germline CDR1 reads MDHEN; CDR2 reads SYDVKM. The CDR3 DNA is TGTGCCAGCAGTTTCTCTCCAGGGGGCAACACTGAAGCTTTCTTT. It translates to CASSFSPGGNTEAFF. The variable domain in full, completed from reference TRBV28 and TRBJ1-1, reads DVKVTQSSRYLVKRTGEKVFLECVQDMDHENMFWYRQDPGLGLRLIYFSYDVKMKEKGDIPEGYSVSREKKERFSLILESASTNQTSMYLCASSFSPGGNTEAFFGQGTRLTVV.

The rearrangement joins TRBV3-1 (or the pseudogene TRBV3-2) to TRBJ2-7, with 8 bases that match TRBD1. The V and J ends lost 4 bases and 2 bases, in that order; junction bases with no gene match: 7. This CDR3 spans 15 amino acids. Germline-derived CDR1 and CDR2 are LGHDT and YNNKEL (reference sequence). The CDR3 sequence: CASSLGPGGAYEQYV. In nucleotides, the CDR3 is TGTGCCAGCAGCCTCGGTCCAGGGGGCGCCTACGAGCAGTACGTC.

Only one count was recorded for this clone. The J gene is TRBJ2-1, the V gene TRBV7-9; 7 bases agree with TRBD2. The CDR3 is 15 amino acids. Trimming at V came to 0 bases and at J to 6 bases, leaving 5 bases not matched to a gene. CDR1 is SEHNR, CDR2 FQNEAQ, per germline (reference sequence). CDR3 sequence (DNA): TGTGCCAGCAGCTTAGCTAGCGGGCTTAGCAATGAGCAGTTCTTC. Its translation is CASSLASGLSNEQFF.

The chain employs TRBV6-5 and TRBJ1-5; D is uncertain. V was shortened by 6 bases and J by 0 bases, with 12 bases between the two germline ends. CDR1 MNHEY and CDR2 SVGAGI come from the germline V gene. The CDR3 consists of 15 residues. The CDR3 loop reads CASSRYGNSNQPQHF. The CDR3 DNA reads as TGTGCCAGCAGCCGATACGGGAATAGCAATCAGCCCCAGCATTTT.

The V and J genes are TRBV5-4 and TRBJ2-3, with TRBD2 matching 7 bases. With V trimmed by 2 bases and J by 3 bases, 6 bases remained unmatched. Germline CDR1 and CDR2: SGHNT and YYREEE (reference sequence). The CDR3 is 15 residues long. The CDR3 protein is CASSLGGSGTDTQYF. As DNA, the CDR3 is TGTGCCAGCAGCTTAGGCGGGAGTGGTACAGATACGCAGTATTTT.

The rearrangement links TRBV9 to TRBJ2-7; TRBD2 matches 7 bases. Germline trimming cut 3 bases from V and 2 bases from J; bases unmatched to any gene: 8. The CDR3 spans 15 residues. Germline lookup yields CDR1 SGDLS and CDR2 YYNGEE. The CDR3 reads CASSAGPGLTYEQYF. The CDR3 nucleotides are TGTGCCAGCAGCGCGGGACCGGGACTAACCTACGAGCAGTACTTC.

The chain links TRBV5-4 to TRBJ2-3; possibly TRBD2 for D (7 bases). V dropped 1 base and J dropped 6 bases, with 15 bases sitting between them. The CDR3 loop spans 15 amino acids. Germline V gives CDR1 SGHNT, CDR2 YYREEE (reference sequence). The CDR3 coding sequence is TGTGCCAGCAGCTTGCGGGGGGCTAGCAGGGATACGCAGTATTTT. Protein sequence: CASSLRGASRDTQYF.

V gene TRBV7-9 combines with J gene TRBJ1-5; possibly TRBD1 for D (5 bases). This CDR3 spans 15 amino acids. Germline CDR1 and CDR2: SEHNR and FQNEAQ (reference sequence). Trimming took 6 bases from V and 7 from J, leaving 19 bases between them. The CDR3 DNA is TGTGCCAGCAGTCCGGGGGGAGGGGCAGAACAGCCCCAGCATTTT. This translates into CASSPGGGAEQPQHF.

J is TRBJ2-7 and V is TRBV5-6; TRBD2 is a possible D gene (5 bases). Germline assignment: CDR1 SGHDT and CDR2 YYEEEE. The CDR3 consists of 12 residues. V was shortened by 2 bases and J by 6 bases, with 9 bases between the two germline ends. CDR3 sequence reads: CASSFVEGEQYF. The DNA for the CDR3 is TGTGCCAGCAGCTTCGTAGAGGGCGAGCAGTACTTC.

The chain's CDR3 is CASRGTGGRNEQFF. CDR3 in DNA: TGTGCCAGCAGAGGGACAGGGGGCAGGAATGAGCAGTTCTTC. The chain uses TRBV6-5 and TRBJ2-1; 12 nucleotides line up with TRBD1. The CDR3 has 14 amino acids. Germline lookup yields CDR1 MNHEY and CDR2 SVGAGI. The V segment lost 6 bases and the J segment 7 bases; nucleotides outside the gene matches: 4.

This clone was counted once. The chain has TRBV5-1 and TRBJ2-1, with D possibly being TRBD2 (6 bases). Germline lookup yields CDR1 SGHRS and CDR2 YFSETQ. V lost 4 bases and J lost 9, with 11 bases in between. This CDR3 spans 12 amino acids. The CDR3, as DNA: TGCGCCAGCAGCCGACTAGTCTCTGAGCAGTTCTTC. It translates to CASSRLVSEQFF.

This sequence joins TRBV5-1 and TRBJ2-3; 9 nucleotides agree with TRBD2. The CDR3 has 17 residues. The V gene end was trimmed by 0 bases and the J gene end by 6 bases; junction bases not matched to a gene: 11. Germline values: CDR1 SGHRS, CDR2 YFSETQ. CDR3 residues: CASSLVFSGSFSDTQYF. The CDR3 coding sequence is TGCGCCAGCAGCTTGGTGTTTAGCGGGAGTTTCTCTGATACGCAGTATTTT.

This clone was found a few times. This chain links TRBV9 with TRBJ1-2; perhaps TRBD1 as D (5 bases). The CDR3 spans 15 residues. Trimming took 4 bases from V and 7 from J, leaving 20 bases between them. Germline V gene sequence: CDR1 SGDLS, CDR2 YYNGEE. For the CDR3, the DNA is TGTGCCAGCAGCTTCACCCGACAGTCCATCGGTGGCTACACCTTC. Protein sequence: CASSFTRQSIGGYTF.

The rearrangement joins TRBV5-1 to TRBJ1-2, with D perhaps TRBD1 (6 bases). V gave up 3 bases and J gave up 5 bases, with 14 bases separating them. Germline CDR1 reads SGHRS; CDR2 reads YFSETQ. The CDR3 extends over 14 amino acids. The CDR3 DNA is TGCGCCAGCAGCTCGTCCCGGGACATTTATGGCTACACCTTC. Amino acids: CASSSSRDIYGYTF.

This sequence joins TRBV5-1 and TRBJ1-3; 11 bases fit TRBD1. The junction had 12 bases not matched to a gene; V was cut back by 4 bases and J by 0 bases. This CDR3 is built from 19 residues. Germline lookup yields CDR1 SGHRS and CDR2 YFSETQ. The CDR3 sequence: CASSPTRGTGGRSGNTIYF. Here the CDR3 DNA reads TGCGCCAGCAGCCCAACCCGAGGGACAGGGGGTCGCTCTGGAAACACCATATATTTT.

About this clone: This sample includes further DNA sequences coding for the same CDR3. The chain recombines TRBV30 with TRBJ2-7; 9 positions match TRBD2. Germline V gene sequence: CDR1 GTSNPN, CDR2 SVGIG (reference sequence). The CDR3 extends over 12 amino acids. After removal of 4 bases from V and 3 bases from J, the junction contained 1 base not matched to a gene. The CDR3 loop is CAWTSGNYEQYF. The DNA of the CDR3 is TGTGCCTGGACTAGCGGGAACTACGAGCAGTACTTC.